Reported below is one T cell receptor beta chain. TCRdb keeps only in-frame clones here, not all; method: immunoSEQ multiplex PCR. The sample has about 50,000 clones; around 90% are singletons. These data originate in a study of T cell changes during pregnancy in multiple sclerosis. Per germline, CDR1 SGHRS and CDR2 YFSETQ. V was trimmed by 4 bases and J by 0 bases, leaving 12 bases between them. The CDR3 is made up of 15 amino acids. This material consisted of CD4+ T cells from peripheral blood mononuclear cells, taken after pregnancy. V is TRBV5-1 and J is TRBJ2-3, with D possibly TRBD1 on 6 matching bases. This TCR was sampled from a female donor in good health, enrolled as a control in a pregnancy study. The CDR3 sequence: CASSLLGASTDTQYF. CDR3 nucleotide sequence: TGCGCCAGCAGCCTCTTGGGGGCTAGCACAGATACGCAGTATTTT.